These 24 T cell receptor beta chains were all obtained from the same sample, sequenced in a study of T-cell reconstitution after alpha-beta-depleted transplantation in children. Preparation of the TCRbeta library was carried out with unique molecular identifiers. MiXCR was run by TCRdb on the PCR reads, yielding one entry per CDR3 protein. The profile covers around 700,000 distinct CDR3 sequences, with about 12% appearing a single time and 0.79% taken by the ten largest. The sample consisted of PBMCs, taken before TCRalphabeta/CD19-depleted stem cell transplant. The receptors shown here come from a girl under 10 years old with congenital amegakaryocytic thrombocytopenia, due to receive a stem cell transplant.

The chain has TRBV7-9 and TRBJ2-1; D call uncertain. This CDR3 contains 17 residues. V lost 0 bases and J lost 6, with 18 bases in between. Germline CDR1 is SEHNR and CDR2 is FQNEAQ (reference sequence). CDR3: CASSLASRLDTGNEQFF. CDR3 in DNA: TGTGCCAGCAGCTTAGCTTCCCGGTTGGATACGGGCAATGAGCAGTTCTTC.

This clonotype was detected only a few times. J is TRBJ2-7 and V is TRBV20-1; TRBD2 might be the D (5 bases). CDR3 length: 13 residues. Germline V gene sequence: CDR1 DFQATT, CDR2 SNEGSKA (reference sequence). The V end was cut by 6 bases, the J end by 5 bases, with 17 bases between. This chain's CDR3 is CSALEDPVDEQYF. CDR3 coding DNA: TGCAGTGCCCTGGAGGATCCGGTCGACGAGCAGTACTTC.

This clonotype was observed many times. CDR3 nucleotides: TGTGCCAGCAGCCGGGTAGATACGCAGTATTTT. Protein: CASSRVDTQYF. This chain links TRBV2 with TRBJ2-3; D remains unclear. The CDR3 loop spans 11 amino acids. V lost 6 bases and J lost 5, with 6 bases in between. CDR1 and CDR2 from the germline V gene are SNHLY and FYNNEI.

J is TRBJ2-3 and V is TRBV7-6; 8 bases are shared with TRBD2. This CDR3 spans 15 amino acids. V was clipped by 3 bases and J by 6 bases; unmatched bases: 8. Germline-derived CDR1 and CDR2 are SGHVS and FNYEAQ. The CDR3 DNA reads TGTGCCAGCAGCTTGAGCCTAGCGGGCGGGGATACGCAGTATTTT. Translated, it gives CASSLSLAGGDTQYF.

Many counts were recorded for this clonotype. This chain connects TRBV20-1 to TRBJ2-3; D may be TRBD1 or TRBD2 (6 bases each). Germline assignment: CDR1 DFQATT and CDR2 SNEGSKA (reference sequence). With 7 bases removed from V and 2 bases from J, the gap between germline ends came to 16 bases. This CDR3 region has 14 residues. CDR3 coding DNA: TGCAGTGGCAGGGGAGGCCCCTTCACAGATACGCAGTATTTT. Protein product: CSGRGGPFTDTQYF.

This clonotype came up a few times. The chain combines TRBV20-1 with TRBJ1-2, with D possibly TRBD1 on 5 matching bases. V was shortened by 6 bases and J by 8 bases, with 19 bases between the two germline ends. Germline lookup yields CDR1 DFQATT and CDR2 SNEGSKA (reference sequence). The CDR3 loop spans 13 amino acids. DNA of the CDR3: TGCAGTGCCCACGTAACAGGCAGTGGGGGCTACACCTTC. This translates into CSAHVTGSGGYTF.

This clonotype was recorded many times. This rearrangement joins TRBV5-1 to TRBJ1-4, with D unresolved. CDR3 size: 15 residues. The ends were cut back, 4 bases at V and 2 bases at J, with 12 bases in the middle. Germline V gene sequence: CDR1 SGHRS, CDR2 YFSETQ. As DNA, the CDR3 is TGCGCCAGCAGCCCATACTCGTCGACTAATGAAAAACTGTTTTTT. This translates into CASSPYSSTNEKLFF.

This clonotype was observed at least ten times. This CDR3 is CASSLAVTSYNEQFF. The CDR3 DNA is TGTGCCAGCAGTTTAGCGGTCACCTCCTACAATGAGCAGTTCTTC. The chain has TRBV12-3 or TRBV12-4 and TRBJ2-1; D not resolved. V was shortened by 0 bases and J by 0 bases, with 6 bases between the two germline ends. The CDR3 has 15 residues.

This clonotype came up many times. The gene calls are TRBV28 and TRBJ2-5, with TRBD1 identical over 7 bases. V lost 1 base and J lost 5; bases outside the gene matches: 7. This CDR3 comprises 15 residues. The germline gives CDR1 MDHEN, CDR2 SYDVKM. Here the CDR3 DNA reads TGTGCCAGCAGTTTATTTCGACAGGGACACGAGACCCAGTACTTC. Its protein is CASSLFRQGHETQYF.

The chain joins TRBV7-9 to TRBJ2-1; D gene ambiguous. Between the trimmed V and J ends, which lost 5 bases and 6 bases, there was a span of 23 bases. This CDR3 comprises 17 residues. Germline V lookup: CDR1 SEHNR, CDR2 FQNEAQ (reference sequence). The CDR3: CASSPLPRVLSTNEQFF. The CDR3 nucleotides read TGTGCCAGCAGCCCCCTCCCTAGGGTCCTCAGTACCAATGAGCAGTTCTTC.

This clonotype was recorded many times. V usage is TRBV7-9 and J usage is TRBJ2-7; TRBD1 or TRBD2 may be the D gene (6 bases each). Trimming removed 1 base at V and 2 bases at J, with 12 bases between. This CDR3 is built from 15 residues. Germline V CDR1 and CDR2: SEHNR, FQNEAQ (reference sequence). The CDR3 nucleotides read TGTGCCAGCAGCTTAGTAGGGGGAGGTCCCTACGAGCAGTACTTC. The encoded protein is CASSLVGGGPYEQYF.

The sample holds many counts of this clonotype. The genes are TRBV12-3 or TRBV12-4 and TRBJ2-3, with a possible D match to TRBD1 (6 bases). The CDR3 length is 13 residues. The ends were cut back, 4 bases at V and 3 bases at J, with 8 bases in the middle. The CDR3 region is CASSWTETDTQYF. For the CDR3, the DNA is TGTGCCAGCAGTTGGACAGAGACAGATACGCAGTATTTT.

The V call is TRBV20-1, the J call TRBJ2-7; 10 bases are a match to TRBD2. The CDR3 loop spans 14 amino acids. Germline CDR1 is DFQATT and CDR2 is SNEGSKA (reference sequence). The V gene end was trimmed by 5 bases and the J gene end by 0 bases; junction bases not matched to a gene: 4. The DNA of the CDR3 is TGCAGTGCTCTAGGACTAGCGGACTCCTACGAGCAGTACTTC. As protein: CSALGLADSYEQYF.

As regards this clonotype: Likely a read error: the CDR3 ends without its conserved phenylalanine or tryptophan. V is TRBV7-8 and J is TRBJ2-3; weak D call: TRBD2 (6 bases). V was trimmed by 6 bases and J by 0 bases, leaving 13 bases between them. Germline CDR1 SGHVS, CDR2 FQNEAQ. The CDR3 runs 15 residues. CDR3 bases: TGTGCCAGCAGTTTGACTAGAGGGAGCACAGATACGCAGTATTTA. Its protein product is CASSLTRGSTDTQYL.

This clonotype was found a few times. V gene TRBV3-1 combines with J gene TRBJ2-1, with 9 bases fitting TRBD2. V trimming: 2 bases; J trimming: 5 bases; junction bases outside the gene matches: 7. Germline V gene data show CDR1 as LGHDT and CDR2 as YNNKEL (reference sequence). This CDR3 has 16 amino acids. The chain's CDR3 is CASSQMRGRGNNEQFF. The CDR3 nucleotides read TGTGCCAGCAGCCAAATGCGCGGGAGGGGGAACAATGAGCAGTTCTTC.

Many counts were recorded for this clonotype. The V and J genes are TRBV12-5 and TRBJ2-7, with D tentatively TRBD1 (6 bases). The CDR3 loop spans 13 amino acids. The germline CDR1 and CDR2 sequences are LGHNT and FRNRAP. Trimming took off 1 base at V and 5 bases at J, with 9 bases between the two ends. The chain's CDR3 is CASGLGTENEQYF. CDR3 coding DNA: TGTGCTAGTGGTTTGGGGACAGAGAACGAGCAGTACTTC.

The rearrangement joins TRBV28 to TRBJ2-3; D remains ambiguous. The CDR3 runs to 13 residues. Germline lookup yields CDR1 MDHEN and CDR2 SYDVKM. Trimming removed 4 bases from V and 2 bases from J, with 7 bases in between. The CDR3 spells CASSSPLTDTQYF. For the CDR3, the DNA is TGTGCCAGCAGTTCACCCCTCACAGATACGCAGTATTTT.

This sequence joins TRBV7-9 and TRBJ2-7; no reliable D call. V shed 2 bases and J shed 7 bases, with 15 bases lying between them. There are 14 residues in the CDR3. Germline V gene sequence: CDR1 SEHNR, CDR2 FQNEAQ (reference sequence). The CDR3, as DNA: TGTGCCAGCAGCTTACTTGATACAGCTATTGAGCAGTACTTC. It is translated as CASSLLDTAIEQYF.

The rearrangement joins TRBV3-1 to TRBJ1-3, with 9 positions matching TRBD1. Germline CDR1 reads LGHDT; CDR2 reads YNNKEL (reference sequence). V lost 2 bases, J lost 2 bases, and 1 base stayed unmatched. The CDR3 extends over 15 amino acids. Written as DNA, the CDR3 is TGTGCCAGCAGCCAAACAGGGGGCCCTGGAAACACCATATATTTT. Protein product: CASSQTGGPGNTIYF.

This clonotype was counted ten times or more. The DNA for the CDR3 is TGTGCCAGCAGTTTAGCGCTTAAAATCGCAGGTTTGAACTATGGCTACACCTTC. Translating gives CASSLALKIAGLNYGYTF. V and J are TRBV12-3 or TRBV12-4 and TRBJ1-2, with D unresolved. This CDR3 has 18 amino acids. Trimming stripped 0 bases from V and 2 bases from J, with 19 bases between.

In its sample, this clonotype was seen many times. This chain links TRBV29-1 with TRBJ2-1, with TRBD2 matching 9 bases. V was clipped by 6 bases and J by 7 bases; unmatched bases: 10. The CDR3 runs 14 residues. CDR1 is SQVTM and CDR2 is ANQGSEA in the germline V gene. CDR3 DNA: TGCAGCGTCTCGACTAGCGGAGGGGGGAATGAGCAGTTCTTC. This sequence encodes CSVSTSGGGNEQFF.

V usage is TRBV20-1 and J usage is TRBJ2-1; 16 bases are a match to TRBD2. The trim removed 0 bases at V and 7 bases at J, leaving 6 bases unmatched. From germline, CDR1 is DFQATT and CDR2 SNEGSKA (reference sequence). The CDR3 has 17 amino acids. The DNA for the CDR3 is TGCAGTGCTAGAGATATCGGGACTAGCGGGAGGGGTAATGAGCAGTTCTTC. Translated: CSARDIGTSGRGNEQFF.

The chain recombines TRBV20-1 with TRBJ2-7; possible D gene TRBD1, 6 bases. Germline lookup yields CDR1 DFQATT and CDR2 SNEGSKA (reference sequence). V lost 1 base, J lost 0 bases, and 28 bases lay in between. This CDR3 contains 20 residues. CDR3 residues: CSARANVGQQDTTISYEQYF. The CDR3 DNA reads as TGCAGTGCTAGAGCTAACGTCGGACAGCAGGATACCACTATCTCCTACGAGCAGTACTTC.

This clonotype occurred a few times. V usage is TRBV7-2 and J usage is TRBJ2-2; D remains unclear. The CDR3 consists of 14 residues. V lost 2 bases, J lost 4 bases, and 8 bases lay in between. Germline CDR1 is SGHTA and CDR2 is FQGNSA. The CDR3 protein is CASSLNRVTGELFF. The CDR3 DNA reads TGTGCCAGCAGCTTAAACCGGGTCACCGGGGAGCTGTTTTTT.